This T cell receptor (beta chain) is drawn from a study of T cells after yellow fever vaccination. Across the whole study: Preparing low-cell-number fractions relied on SMART-Seq v4 Ultra Low Input.

This clonotype was seen a single time. The target antigen is unknown. In germline, CDR1 is LGHNA, CDR2 YNFKEQ. The CDR3 extends over 16 amino acids. Trimming took 6 bases from V and 3 from J; bases not matched to a gene: 8. The study's findings and limits: FACS-sorted repertoires could harbor abundant contaminating bulk-population clonotypes.

TCRdb recomputed calls from the 5' RACE reads with MiXCR, one row per CDR3 protein. This sample has tens of thousands of distinct CDR3 sequences, with approximately 7.4% found just once. The specimen was CD8+ T cells sorted from PBMCs, collected 15 days after the yellow fever booster vaccination. The clonotype originates from a man aged 25 to 40 who received the YFV17D yellow fever vaccine. The chain links TRBV4-2 to TRBJ2-3, with 11 bases fitting TRBD1. The CDR3 region is CASRQNRDRGTDTQYF. The CDR3 DNA sequence: TGTGCCAGCAGACAGAACCGGGACAGGGGGACAGATACGCAGTATTTT.